One sample yielded the 17 T cell receptor beta chains listed below, sequenced in a study of CD8+ T cells in alopecia areata. Sequencing templates came from extracted RNA that was reverse transcribed into cDNA. Some clones are missing from TCRdb's copy, which holds only in-frame ones; the method was immunoSEQ multiplex PCR. The table shows 100,000 to 150,000 clones, with roughly 58% occurring only once. The sequenced sample was CD4+ T cells sorted from blood, obtained at week 0. The receptors shown here come from a human donor with alopecia areata.

V gene TRBV2 combines with J gene TRBJ1-5, with 8 nucleotides matching TRBD1. The CDR3 has 13 residues. Trimming cost V 9 bases and J 7 bases; bases outside gene matches: 8. CDR1 and CDR2 from the germline V gene are SNHLY and FYNNEI. CDR3 residues: CARGTGGDQPQHF. The CDR3 region has the DNA TGTGCCAGGGGGACAGGTGGGGACCAGCCCCAGCATTTT. Using reference TRBV2 and TRBJ1-5 for the parts outside the CDR3, the full variable domain is EPEVTQTPSHQVTQMGQEVILRCVPISNHLYFYWYRQILGQKVEFLVSFYNNEISEKSEIFDDQFSVERPDGSNFTLKIRSTKLEDSAMYFCARGTGGDQPQHFGDGTRLSIL.

The chain joins TRBV7-9 to TRBJ2-5, with D hard to call. The germline V gene encodes CDR1 SEHNR and CDR2 FQNEAQ (reference sequence). CDR3 length: 14 amino acids. The V end lost 5 bases, the J end lost 5 bases, and 15 bases lay between the germline ends. CDR3 protein: CASSLSNGLETQYF. CDR3 sequence (DNA): TGTGCCAGCAGCCTAAGTAACGGTTTGGAGACCCAGTACTTC.

The chain uses TRBV11-3 and TRBJ2-1; TRBD1 might be the D (6 bases). The CDR3 extends over 15 amino acids. The V gene lost 5 bases and the J gene lost 0 bases, with 11 bases spanning the gap. Germline V CDR1 and CDR2: SGHNT, YENEEA. This chain's CDR3 is CASSATGSSYNEQFF. The CDR3 DNA follows: TGTGCCAGCAGCGCAACAGGGAGCTCCTACAATGAGCAGTTCTTC. Combining the CDR3 with reference TRBV11-3 and TRBJ2-1 gives the whole variable domain EAGVVQSPRYKIIEKKQPVAFWCNPISGHNTLYWYLQNLGQGPELLIRYENEEAVDDSQLPKDRFSAERLKGVDSTLKIQPAELGDSAVYLCASSATGSSYNEQFFGPGTRLTVL.

This chain connects TRBV28 to TRBJ2-1; tentatively, D is TRBD2 (7 bases). Trimming cost V 3 bases and J 7 bases, with 19 bases left between them. CDR1 MDHEN and CDR2 SYDVKM come from the germline V gene. CDR3 size: 16 residues. The CDR3 region has the DNA TGTGCCAGCAGTTTGGGGGGGGCGTCTATGGTTAATGAGCAGTTCTTC. Translating it yields CASSLGGASMVNEQFF.

In this sample, this clone turned up once. The chain carries TRBV4-1 and TRBJ2-3, with D perhaps matching TRBD1 or TRBD2 (6 bases each). Trimming took off 4 bases at V and 0 bases at J, with 17 bases between the two ends. Germline V CDR1 and CDR2: MGHRA, YSYEKL. The CDR3 length is 17 residues. The CDR3 DNA sequence: TGCGCCAGCAGCCTTATGCGGGGACACTCTAGCACAGATACGCAGTATTTT. It is translated as CASSLMRGHSSTDTQYF.

This chain uses TRBV2 with TRBJ2-1, with TRBD1 identical over 8 bases. The CDR3 is 18 residues long. V gave up 0 bases and J gave up 4 bases; unmatched junction bases: 11. Germline values: CDR1 SNHLY, CDR2 FYNNEI. Here the CDR3 DNA reads TGTGCCAGCAGTGAAGCGCTTCGTGTCAGGGGGCTATACAATGAGCAGTTCTTC. This codes for CASSEALRVRGLYNEQFF.

This clone was counted only a few times. This chain joins TRBV4-2 and TRBJ1-2, with D unresolved. Germline loops: CDR1 LGHNA, CDR2 YNFKEQ. The V end was cut by 0 bases, the J end by 4 bases, with 18 bases between. This CDR3 is 17 amino acids long. The CDR3 region is CASSQDQPVTAGYGYTF. CDR3 DNA sequence: TGTGCCAGCAGCCAAGATCAGCCGGTTACGGCAGGCTATGGCTACACCTTC.

The rearrangement joins TRBV7-2 to TRBJ2-3; no clear D. Germline loops: CDR1 SGHTA, CDR2 FQGNSA. The CDR3 spans 14 residues. Trimming shortened V by 1 base and J by 1 base, and 6 bases separated the two germline ends. The CDR3 region is CASSLDRGTDTQYF. The CDR3, as DNA: TGTGCCAGCAGCTTAGACCGGGGCACAGATACGCAGTATTTT.

The rearrangement uses TRBV5-1 and TRBJ2-5, with TRBD2 matching over 9 bases. This CDR3 is built from 14 residues. Germline V gene sequence: CDR1 SGHRS, CDR2 YFSETQ. With V trimmed by 4 bases and J by 2 bases, 3 bases remained unmatched. The CDR3 protein is CASSPTSGQETQYF. The CDR3 coding sequence is TGCGCCAGCAGCCCGACTAGCGGACAAGAGACCCAGTACTTC.

About this clone: Other DNA sequences in the same sample also yield this CDR3. The V call is TRBV7-9, the J call TRBJ2-5, with a weak D call TRBD2 (5 bases). The V and J ends lost 3 bases and 5 bases respectively, with 7 bases between them. CDR3 length: 12 residues. Germline CDR1 reads SEHNR; CDR2 reads FQNEAQ (reference sequence). CDR3 nucleotide sequence: TGTGCCAGCAGCTTTGGGGAGGAGACCCAGTACTTC. It is translated as CASSFGEETQYF.

A few counts support this clone. Other DNA sequences in this specimen translate into the identical CDR3. J is TRBJ2-5 and V is TRBV5-1; TRBD1 aligns across 12 bases. The V segment lost 2 bases and the J segment 5 bases; nucleotides outside the gene matches: 4. This CDR3 spans 15 amino acids. Per the germline V gene, CDR1 is SGHRS and CDR2 is YFSETQ. The CDR3 sequence is CASSFGGTGGETQYF. The CDR3 bases are TGCGCCAGCAGCTTCGGGGGGACAGGGGGCGAGACCCAGTACTTC.

The chain carries TRBV7-2 and TRBJ2-3; 14 bases are a match to TRBD2. The V segment lost 5 bases and the J segment 3 bases; nucleotides outside the gene matches: 4. Germline CDR1 SGHTA, CDR2 FQGNSA. The CDR3 is made up of 16 amino acids. CDR3 in DNA: TGTGCCAGCAGCCGACTAGCGGGAGGGTCTACAGATACGCAGTATTTT. Translation gives CASSRLAGGSTDTQYF.

There are a few counts of this clone. The rearrangement uses TRBV7-3 and TRBJ2-2, with a tentative D call TRBD2 (6 bases). Trimming shortened V by 2 bases and J by 7 bases, and 8 bases separated the two germline ends. The CDR3 sequence is 13 residues long. Looked up from germline, CDR1 is SGHTA and CDR2 is FQGTGA. In DNA form, the CDR3 reads TGTGCCAGCAGCTTACTAGCGAGCGGGGAGCTGTTTTTT. Translated: CASSLLASGELFF.

V usage is TRBV5-1 and J usage is TRBJ1-1; 8 nucleotides line up with TRBD1. The V gene's germline CDR1 is SGHRS and CDR2 YFSETQ. The CDR3 loop spans 15 amino acids. With V trimmed by 3 bases and J by 0 bases, 4 bases remained unmatched. CDR3 amino acids: CASSWDRYMNTEAFF. CDR3 nucleotides: TGCGCCAGCAGCTGGGACAGGTACATGAACACTGAAGCTTTCTTT.

This chain uses TRBV6-5 with TRBJ2-7; 7 positions agree with TRBD2. V lost 0 bases to trimming and J lost 1 base; unmatched junction nucleotides: 6. The CDR3 extends over 16 amino acids. Germline lookup yields CDR1 MNHEY and CDR2 SVGAGI. CDR3 DNA sequence: TGTGCCAGCAGTTACTCGAAGCGCGGGGGTTCCTACGAGCAGTACTTC. This sequence encodes CASSYSKRGGSYEQYF.

The chain links TRBV5-6 to TRBJ1-1; no clear D. CDR1 is SGHDT, CDR2 YYEEEE, per germline. The V end was cut by 0 bases, the J end by 5 bases, with 11 bases between. CDR3 length: 14 residues. The CDR3 protein is CASSLDPGNTEAFF. Written as DNA, the CDR3 is TGTGCCAGCAGCTTGGATCCGGGAAATACTGAAGCTTTCTTT.

This chain links TRBV6-4 with TRBJ2-4; 7 nucleotides match TRBD1. After removal of 4 bases from V and 8 bases from J, the junction contained 8 bases not matched to a gene. CDR1 and CDR2 (germline): MRHNA, SNTAGT. This CDR3 contains 14 residues. DNA of the CDR3: TGTGCCAGCAGTGGGCCGGACAGGATCGACATTCAGTACTTC. Amino acids: CASSGPDRIDIQYF.